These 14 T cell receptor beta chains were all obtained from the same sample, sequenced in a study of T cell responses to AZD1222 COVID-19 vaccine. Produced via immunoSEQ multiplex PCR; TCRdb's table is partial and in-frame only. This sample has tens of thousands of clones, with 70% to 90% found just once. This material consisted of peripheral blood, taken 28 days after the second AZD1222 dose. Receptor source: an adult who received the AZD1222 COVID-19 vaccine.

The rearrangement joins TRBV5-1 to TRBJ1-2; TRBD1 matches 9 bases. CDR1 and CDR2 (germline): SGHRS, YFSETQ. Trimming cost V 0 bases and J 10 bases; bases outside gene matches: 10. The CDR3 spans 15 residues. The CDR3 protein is CASSLGWGQGLAYTF. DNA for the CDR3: TGCGCCAGCAGCTTGGGTTGGGGACAGGGCTTGGCCTACACCTTC. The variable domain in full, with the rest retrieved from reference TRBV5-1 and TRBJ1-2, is KAGVTQTPRYLIKTRGQQVTLSCSPISGHRSVSWYQQTPGQGLQFLFEYFSETQRNKGNFPGRFSGRQFSNSRSEMNVSTLELGDSALYLCASSLGWGQGLAYTFGSGTRLTVV.

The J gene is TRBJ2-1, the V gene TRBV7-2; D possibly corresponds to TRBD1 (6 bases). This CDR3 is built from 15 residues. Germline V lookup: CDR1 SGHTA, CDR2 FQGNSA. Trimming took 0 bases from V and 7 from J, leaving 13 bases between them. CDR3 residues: CASSLAPQGMNEQFF. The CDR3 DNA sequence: TGTGCCAGCAGCTTAGCGCCGCAGGGGATGAATGAGCAGTTCTTC.

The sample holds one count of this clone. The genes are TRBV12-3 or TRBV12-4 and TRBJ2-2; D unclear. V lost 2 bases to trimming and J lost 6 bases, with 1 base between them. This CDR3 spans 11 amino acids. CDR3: CASSLPGELFF. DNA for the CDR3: TGTGCCAGCAGTTTACCCGGGGAGCTGTTTTTT.

The CDR3 here is CASSLPGGPGGPYNEQFF. CDR3 in DNA: TGTGCCAGCAGCCTCCCGGGGGGACCCGGGGGCCCTTACAATGAGCAGTTCTTC. V is TRBV7-9 and J is TRBJ2-1; tentatively, D is TRBD2 (7 bases). Germline V gives CDR1 SEHNR, CDR2 FQNEAQ (reference sequence). V lost 5 bases and J lost 4, with 24 bases in between. This CDR3 has 18 amino acids. Looking up the rest from reference TRBV7-9 and TRBJ2-1 gives the full variable domain: DTGVSQNPRHKITKRGQNVTFRCDPISEHNRLYWYRQTLGQGPEFLTYFQNEAQLEKSRLLSDRFSAERPKGSFSTLEIQRTEQGDSAMYLCASSLPGGPGGPYNEQFFGPGTRLTVL.

The CDR3 protein is CASSPSEAGELFF. The CDR3 DNA follows: TGTGCCAGCAGTCCCTCGGAAGCCGGGGAGCTGTTTTTT. The V call is TRBV28, the J call TRBJ2-2; D is unclear. Germline lookup yields CDR1 MDHEN and CDR2 SYDVKM. Trimming cost V 5 bases and J 6 bases, with 10 bases left between them. CDR3 length equals 13 residues.

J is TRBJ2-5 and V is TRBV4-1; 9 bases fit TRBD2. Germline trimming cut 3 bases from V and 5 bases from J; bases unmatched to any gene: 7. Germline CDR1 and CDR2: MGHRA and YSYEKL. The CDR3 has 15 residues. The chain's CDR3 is CASSHSLAGVETQYF. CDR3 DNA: TGCGCCAGCAGCCATTCATTAGCGGGAGTGGAGACCCAGTACTTC.

This chain's CDR3 is CASSSNRGGTEAFF. The DNA of the CDR3 is TGTGCCAGCAGTTCAAACCGGGGGGGGACTGAAGCTTTCTTT. This chain connects TRBV2 to TRBJ1-1; D may be TRBD1 (5 bases). Trimming removed 5 bases at V and 5 bases at J, with 15 bases between. CDR3 length: 14 residues. Germline V lookup: CDR1 SNHLY, CDR2 FYNNEI.

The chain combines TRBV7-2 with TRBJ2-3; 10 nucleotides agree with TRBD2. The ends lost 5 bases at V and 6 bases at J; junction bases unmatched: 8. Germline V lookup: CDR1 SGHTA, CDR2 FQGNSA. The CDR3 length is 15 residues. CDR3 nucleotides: TGTGCCAGCAGCCCCGTGGGACTAGCGTGGGATACGCAGTATTTT. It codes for CASSPVGLAWDTQYF. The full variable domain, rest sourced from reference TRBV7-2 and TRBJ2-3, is GAGVSQSPSNKVTEKGKDVELRCDPISGHTALYWYRQSLGQGLEFLIYFQGNSAPDKSGLPSDRFSAERTGGSVSTLTIQRTQQEDSAVYLCASSPVGLAWDTQYFGPGTRLTVL.

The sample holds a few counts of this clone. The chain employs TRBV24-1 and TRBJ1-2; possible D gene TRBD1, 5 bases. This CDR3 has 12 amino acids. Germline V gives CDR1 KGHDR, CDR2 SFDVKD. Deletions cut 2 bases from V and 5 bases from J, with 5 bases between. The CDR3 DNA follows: TGTGCCACCAGTGATTCAGGGTATGGCTACACCTTC. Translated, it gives CATSDSGYGYTF.

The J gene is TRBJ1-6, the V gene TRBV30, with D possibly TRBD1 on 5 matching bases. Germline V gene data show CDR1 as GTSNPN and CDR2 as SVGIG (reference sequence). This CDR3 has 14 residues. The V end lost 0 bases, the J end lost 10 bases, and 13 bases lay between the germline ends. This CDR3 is CAWSVTETGSPLHF. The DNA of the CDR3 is TGTGCCTGGAGTGTGACAGAGACGGGATCACCCCTCCACTTT.

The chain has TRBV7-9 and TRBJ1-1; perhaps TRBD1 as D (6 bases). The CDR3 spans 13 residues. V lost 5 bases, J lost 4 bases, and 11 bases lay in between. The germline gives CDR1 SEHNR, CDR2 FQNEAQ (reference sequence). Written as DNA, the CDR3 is TGTGCCAGCAGCGAAGGGACATTCACTGAAGCTTTCTTT. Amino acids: CASSEGTFTEAFF. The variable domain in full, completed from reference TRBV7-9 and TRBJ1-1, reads DTGVSQNPRHKITKRGQNVTFRCDPISEHNRLYWYRQTLGQGPEFLTYFQNEAQLEKSRLLSDRFSAERPKGSFSTLEIQRTEQGDSAMYLCASSEGTFTEAFFGQGTRLTVV.

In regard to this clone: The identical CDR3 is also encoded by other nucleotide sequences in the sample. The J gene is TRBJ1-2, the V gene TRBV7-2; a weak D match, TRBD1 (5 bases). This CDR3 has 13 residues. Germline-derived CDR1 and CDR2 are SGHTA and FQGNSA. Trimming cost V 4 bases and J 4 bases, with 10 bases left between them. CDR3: CASSSPGGYGYTF. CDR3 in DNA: TGTGCCAGCAGCTCCCCCGGGGGCTATGGCTACACCTTC. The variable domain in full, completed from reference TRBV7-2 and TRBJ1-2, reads GAGVSQSPSNKVTEKGKDVELRCDPISGHTALYWYRQSLGQGLEFLIYFQGNSAPDKSGLPSDRFSAERTGGSVSTLTIQRTQQEDSAVYLCASSSPGGYGYTFGSGTRLTVV.

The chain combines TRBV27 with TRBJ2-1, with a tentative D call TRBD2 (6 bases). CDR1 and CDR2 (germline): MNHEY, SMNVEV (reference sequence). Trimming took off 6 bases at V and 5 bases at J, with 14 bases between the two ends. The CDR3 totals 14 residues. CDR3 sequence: CASRTGGRNNEQFF. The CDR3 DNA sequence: TGTGCCAGCAGAACCGGGGGAAGAAACAATGAGCAGTTCTTC.

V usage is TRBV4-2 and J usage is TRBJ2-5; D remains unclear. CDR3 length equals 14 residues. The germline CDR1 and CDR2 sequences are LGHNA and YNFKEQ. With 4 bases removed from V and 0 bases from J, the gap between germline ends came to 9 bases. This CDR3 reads CASSPRSYQETQYF. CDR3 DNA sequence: TGTGCCAGCAGCCCAAGGTCGTACCAAGAGACCCAGTACTTC.